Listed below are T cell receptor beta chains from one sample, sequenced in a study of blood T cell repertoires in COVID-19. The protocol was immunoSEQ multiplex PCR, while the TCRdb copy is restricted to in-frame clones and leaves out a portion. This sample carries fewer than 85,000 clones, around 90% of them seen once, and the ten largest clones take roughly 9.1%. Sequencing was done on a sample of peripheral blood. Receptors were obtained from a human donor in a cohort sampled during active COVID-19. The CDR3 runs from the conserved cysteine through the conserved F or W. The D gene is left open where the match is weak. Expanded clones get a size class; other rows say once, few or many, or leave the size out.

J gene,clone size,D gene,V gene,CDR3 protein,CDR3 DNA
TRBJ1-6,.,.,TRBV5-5,CASSLDSQTSPLHF,TGTGCCAGCAGCTTGGACAGTCAGACCTCACCCCTCCACTTT
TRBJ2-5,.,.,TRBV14,CASSQGGQNQETQYF,TGTGCCAGCAGCCAAGGAGGGCAGAATCAAGAGACCCAGTACTTC
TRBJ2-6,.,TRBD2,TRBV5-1,CASSLPGLASGANVLTF,TGCGCCAGCAGTTTACCGGGACTAGCTTCTGGGGCCAACGTCCTGACTTTC
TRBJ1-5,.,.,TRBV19,CASTETQGINQPQHF,TGTGCCAGTACCGAAACCCAGGGGATCAATCAGCCCCAGCATTTT
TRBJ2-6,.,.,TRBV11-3,CASWPGANVLTF,TGTGCCAGCTGGCCTGGGGCCAACGTCCTGACTTTC
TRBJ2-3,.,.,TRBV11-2,CASSLDRHTDTQYF,TGTGCCAGCAGCCTGGACAGACATACAGATACGCAGTATTTT
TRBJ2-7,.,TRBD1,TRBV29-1,CSFGQGGYEQYF,TGCAGCTTCGGACAGGGGGGGTACGAGCAGTACTTC
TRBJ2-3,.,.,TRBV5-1,CASSLAGASSTDTQYF,TGCGCCAGCAGCTTGGCAGGGGCCTCTAGCACAGATACGCAGTATTTT
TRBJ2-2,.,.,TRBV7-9,CASNSGELFF,TGTGCCAGTAATTCGGGGGAGCTGTTTTTT
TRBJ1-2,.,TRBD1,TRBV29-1,CSVKRQGQGAVGYTF,TGCAGCGTTAAAAGACAAGGACAGGGGGCTGTGGGCTACACCTTC
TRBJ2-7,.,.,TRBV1,CTSRRVLLREQYF,TGCACCAGCCGCAGGGTCCTCCTCCGCGAGCAGTACTTC
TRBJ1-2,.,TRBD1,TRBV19,CASSIGTGNYGYTF,TGTGCCAGTAGTATAGGGACAGGAAACTATGGCTACACCTTC
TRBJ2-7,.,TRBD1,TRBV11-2,CASSPGTAIFSYEQYF,TGTGCCAGCAGCCCCGGGACAGCCATATTCTCCTACGAGCAGTACTTC
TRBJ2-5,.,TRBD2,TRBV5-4,CASSLAGGETQYF,TGTGCCAGCAGCCTAGCGGGGGGGGAGACCCAGTACTTC
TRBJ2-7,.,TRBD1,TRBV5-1,CASSNGQVSSYEQYF,TGCGCCAGCAGCAACGGACAGGTGAGCTCCTACGAGCAGTACTTC
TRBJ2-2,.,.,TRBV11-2,CASSFGGSSTGELFF,TGTGCCAGCAGCTTTGGTGGGAGCAGTACCGGGGAGCTGTTTTTT
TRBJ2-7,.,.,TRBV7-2,CASSSTGFPYEQYF,TGTGCCAGCAGCTCCACAGGGTTCCCCTACGAGCAGTACTTC
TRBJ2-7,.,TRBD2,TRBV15,CATASGRAIRVEQYF,TGTGCCACCGCTAGCGGGAGGGCCATAAGGGTCGAGCAGTACTTC
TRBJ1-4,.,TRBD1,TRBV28,CASSIQGATNEKLFF,TGTGCCAGCAGTATCCAGGGGGCAACTAATGAAAAACTGTTTTTT
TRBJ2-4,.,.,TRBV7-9,CASSPQGFIGNIQYF,TGTGCCAGCAGCCCACAGGGATTCATAGGGAACATTCAGTACTTC
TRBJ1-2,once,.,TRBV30,CAWSATLGQGEGYTF,TGTGCCTGGAGTGCTACGTTGGGACAAGGGGAAGGCTACACCTTC
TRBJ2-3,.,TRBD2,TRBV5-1,CASSLVVAGGRGTDTQYF,TGCGCCAGCAGCTTGGTAGTAGCGGGGGGGCGTGGCACAGATACGCAGTATTTT
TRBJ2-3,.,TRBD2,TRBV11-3,CASSMGLAVTDTQYF,TGTGCCAGCAGCATGGGACTAGCGGTCACAGATACGCAGTATTTT
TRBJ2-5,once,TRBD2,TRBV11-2,CASSLWLAGGPTETQYF,TGTGCCAGCAGCTTATGGCTAGCGGGGGGCCCTACTGAGACCCAGTACTTC
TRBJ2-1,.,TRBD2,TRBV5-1,CASSLTGTSGYNEQFF,TGCGCCAGCAGCCTCACCGGGACTAGCGGTTACAATGAGCAGTTCTTC
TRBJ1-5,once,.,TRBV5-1,CASSPTEGSNQPQHF,TGCGCCAGCAGCCCCACTGAGGGAAGCAATCAGCCCCAGCATTTT
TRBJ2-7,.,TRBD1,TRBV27,CASRKGQAISYEQYF,TGTGCCAGCAGGAAGGGACAGGCCATATCCTACGAGCAGTACTTC
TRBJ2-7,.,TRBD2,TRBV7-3,CASSLTSGGKSEQYF,TGTGCCAGCAGCTTAACTAGCGGGGGTAAAAGCGAGCAGTACTTC
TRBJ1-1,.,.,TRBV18,CASSPSNTEAFF,TGTGCCAGCTCACCCTCGAACACTGAAGCTTTCTTT